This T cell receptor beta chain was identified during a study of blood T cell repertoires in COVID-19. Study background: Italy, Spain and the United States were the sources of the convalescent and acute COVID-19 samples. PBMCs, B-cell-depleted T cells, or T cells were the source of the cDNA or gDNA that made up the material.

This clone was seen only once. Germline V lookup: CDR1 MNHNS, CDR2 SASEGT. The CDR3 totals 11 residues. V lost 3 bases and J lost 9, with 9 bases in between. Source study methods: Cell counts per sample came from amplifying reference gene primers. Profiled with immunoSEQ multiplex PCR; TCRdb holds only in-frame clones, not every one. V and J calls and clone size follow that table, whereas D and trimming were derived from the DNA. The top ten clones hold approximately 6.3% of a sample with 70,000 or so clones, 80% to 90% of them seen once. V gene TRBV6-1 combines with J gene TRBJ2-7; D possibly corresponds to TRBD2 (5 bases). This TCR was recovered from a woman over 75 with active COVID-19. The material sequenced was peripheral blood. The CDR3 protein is CASSDWTGQYF. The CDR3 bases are TGTGCCAGCAGTGATTGGACTGGGCAGTACTTC.